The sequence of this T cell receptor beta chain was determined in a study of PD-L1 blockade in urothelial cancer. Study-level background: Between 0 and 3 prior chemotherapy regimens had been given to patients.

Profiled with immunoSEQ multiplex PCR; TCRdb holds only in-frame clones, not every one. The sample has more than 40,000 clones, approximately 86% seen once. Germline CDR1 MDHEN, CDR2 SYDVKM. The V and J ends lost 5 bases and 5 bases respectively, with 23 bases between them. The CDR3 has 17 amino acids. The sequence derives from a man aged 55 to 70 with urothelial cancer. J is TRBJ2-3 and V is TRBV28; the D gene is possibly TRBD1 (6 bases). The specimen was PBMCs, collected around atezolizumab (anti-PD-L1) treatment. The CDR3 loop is CASSPVGTLLQRDTQYF. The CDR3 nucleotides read TGTGCCAGCAGTCCGGTGGGGACACTATTGCAGAGAGATACGCAGTATTTT.